This TCR beta chain was identified during a study of shared clonotypes between healthy human individuals. Across the study: Three plates each covered CD4 naive and memory; CD8 naive two, CD8 memory one. General study results and limits: The genetic and exposure-history diversity represented was limited by few donors.

There are 14 residues in the CDR3. From germline, CDR1 is SQVTM and CDR2 ANQGSEA. The V gene lost 8 bases and the J gene lost 0 bases, with 15 bases spanning the gap. Source study methods: ImmunoSEQ only sent back junction sequences with no quality scores, so filtering was done differently. TCRdb's table, derived via immunoSEQ multiplex PCR, lists solely in-frame clones and lacks some. Clonal size and the V and J genes are those of that table, whereas D and trimming came from the DNA. The data show nearly 1,000,000 clones, with 70% to 85% seen just once and roughly 1.5% held by the top ten. The study drew its donors from healthy HIV-negative adults without recent acute infections or vaccinations. This clone has only one observation. Its target is not known.

The TCR comes from a man between 18 and 35 years old in good health. The sample comprised memory CD4+ T cells sorted from blood. Specified subset: CD45RA-negative fraction. The chain uses TRBV29-1 and TRBJ2-3; unclear D gene. CDR3 residues: CSLRPGSSTDTQYF. The CDR3 DNA sequence: TGCAGCCTCCGCCCGGGTTCGAGCACAGATACGCAGTATTTT.